Shown below are 6 T cell receptor beta chains from a single sample sequenced in a study of blood T cell repertoires in COVID-19. The method was immunoSEQ multiplex PCR; TCRdb's version includes in-frame clones alone and lacks a portion of them. The profile shows roughly 250,000 clones, more than 85% of them singletons. The sequencing sample was made of PBMCs or T cells enriched from blood (not recorded which). Receptors originate from a woman aged 45-59 years who had recovered from COVID-19.

In its sample, this clone was seen once. This chain uses TRBV7-9 with TRBJ1-5, with D possibly being TRBD1 (6 bases). CDR3 length equals 14 residues. CDR1 SEHNR and CDR2 FQNEAQ come from the germline V gene (reference sequence). The V end lost 5 bases, the J end lost 1 base, and 9 bases lay between the germline ends. CDR3 in amino acids: CASSQGQSNQPQHF. CDR3 nucleotide sequence: TGTGCCAGCAGCCAAGGACAGAGCAATCAGCCCCAGCATTTT.

This clone has a single count. The gene calls are TRBV5-1 and TRBJ2-7; 8 nucleotides line up with TRBD2. Germline lookup yields CDR1 SGHRS and CDR2 YFSETQ. CDR3 length equals 14 residues. The V gene end was trimmed by 2 bases and the J gene end by 6 bases; junction bases not matched to a gene: 7. CDR3 region: CASSFPGLVSEQYF. The CDR3 nucleotides are TGCGCCAGCAGCTTCCCGGGACTAGTAAGCGAGCAGTACTTC.

The rearrangement uses TRBV13 and TRBJ2-4, with D possibly TRBD2 on 6 matching bases. Trimming shortened V by 8 bases and J by 6 bases, and 17 bases separated the two germline ends. There are 14 residues in the CDR3. Germline V gene sequence: CDR1 PRHDT, CDR2 FYEKMQ (reference sequence). For the CDR3, the DNA is TGTGCCAGCTGCCGGAGGGCCGGAGGAAACATTCAGTACTTC. It codes for CASCRRAGGNIQYF.

This chain links TRBV30 with TRBJ1-6; D is possibly TRBD1 (6 bases). Trimming took off 3 bases at V and 0 bases at J, with 12 bases between the two ends. The CDR3 consists of 16 residues. From germline, CDR1 is GTSNPN and CDR2 SVGIG (reference sequence). The CDR3 bases are TGTGCCTGGAGAAGGACAGCTAGCTCCTATAATTCACCCCTCCACTTT. Amino acid sequence: CAWRRTASSYNSPLHF.

This clone appeared a single time. The CDR3 bases are TGTGCCAGCAGCTTAACTAGCGCCACCTACAATGAGCAGTTCTTC. It codes for CASSLTSATYNEQFF. This chain joins TRBV7-3 and TRBJ2-1; tentative D call: TRBD2 (5 bases). Germline V gene data show CDR1 as SGHTA and CDR2 as FQGTGA. V lost 0 bases, J lost 2 bases, and 8 bases lay in between. The CDR3 runs 15 residues. The whole variable domain, remainder taken from reference TRBV7-3 and TRBJ2-1, is GAGVSQTPSNKVTEKGKYVELRCDPISGHTALYWYRQSLGQGPEFLIYFQGTGAADDSGLPNDRFFAVRPEGSVSTLKIQRTERGDSAVYLCASSLTSATYNEQFFGPGTRLTVL.

Here the CDR3 DNA reads TGTGCCAGCGCGGACCGACAGGGAGGCTTTAACTATGGCTACACCTTC. Its translation: CASADRQGGFNYGYTF. The gene calls are TRBV19 and TRBJ1-2; 7 positions agree with TRBD1. V gave up 9 bases and J gave up 1 base; unmatched junction bases: 14. Per the germline V gene, CDR1 is LNHDA and CDR2 is SQIVND (reference sequence). The CDR3 covers 16 residues.